Many counts were recorded for the clone carrying this T cell receptor beta chain. These data originate in a study of T cells in Graves' hyperthyroidism and ophthalmopathy. Germline V gives CDR1 LGHNT, CDR2 FRNRAP. V lost 4 bases and J lost 6; bases outside the gene matches: 7. The CDR3 runs 16 residues. The authors obtained PBMCs from over 8.5 ml of fresh peripheral blood. There were TCR beta CDR3 regions amplified from RNA transcripts. An initial round of RT-PCR targeting the TCR CDR3 relied on the HTBI primer set. One entry per CDR3 protein, called by TCRdb with MiXCR from the multiplex PCR reads. The table has 540,000 or so distinct CDR3 sequences, approximately 14% seen once.

The TCR sequence derives from a woman in her twenties or thirties with Graves' hyperthyroidism. Material: blood. This chain uses TRBV12-5 with TRBJ2-3; 13 bases map to TRBD2. The CDR3 loop is CASGSGLAGVYDTQYF. DNA of the CDR3: TGTGCTAGTGGTTCTGGACTAGCGGGAGTTTATGATACGCAGTATTTT.